These 9 T cell receptor beta chains originate from one sample sequenced in a study of PD-L1 blockade in urothelial cancer. Sample time point: pretreatment peripheral blood. Produced via immunoSEQ multiplex PCR; TCRdb's table is partial and in-frame only. The sample shows 55,000 to 75,000 clones, 70% to 90% of them seen only once. The sample here was PBMCs, taken around atezolizumab (anti-PD-L1) treatment. These receptors were obtained from a man between 65 and 79 years old with urothelial cancer.

The chain uses TRBV9 and TRBJ2-5; the D gene is possibly TRBD1 (5 bases). CDR1 and CDR2 (germline): SGDLS, YYNGEE. Trimming took 6 bases from V and 2 from J, leaving 14 bases between them. The CDR3 is 14 residues long. CDR3 region: CASTKDTGQETQYF. The DNA of the CDR3 is TGTGCCAGCACCAAGGACACTGGACAAGAGACCCAGTACTTC.

The V gene is TRBV28, the J gene TRBJ2-3; D is unresolved. The CDR3 consists of 13 residues. Trimming removed 7 bases at V and 11 bases at J, with 19 bases between. The germline V gene has CDR1 MDHEN and CDR2 SYDVKM. The CDR3 DNA reads as TGTGCCAGCACCCCTCGACCCTATTGGAGGCAGTATTTT. Its translation: CASTPRPYWRQYF.

The chain uses TRBV28 and TRBJ1-3, with D possibly being TRBD1 (6 bases). Trimming took off 7 bases at V and 0 bases at J, with 13 bases between the two ends. Germline assignment: CDR1 MDHEN and CDR2 SYDVKM. The CDR3 length is 15 residues. This chain's CDR3 is CASNPPTGSGNTIYF. The CDR3 DNA reads as TGTGCCAGCAACCCCCCGACAGGCTCTGGAAACACCATATATTTT.

The chain combines TRBV5-4 with TRBJ2-7; the match to TRBD1 covers 8 bases. Germline V gene data show CDR1 as SGHNT and CDR2 as YYREEE (reference sequence). V lost 4 bases, J lost 3 bases, and 9 bases stayed unmatched. The length of the CDR3 is 15 residues. The CDR3 reads CASSLGQGRVYEQYF. CDR3 nucleotides: TGTGCCAGCAGCCTCGGACAGGGACGGGTCTACGAGCAGTACTTC.

This clone was recorded only once. The chain recombines TRBV27 with TRBJ2-7; 10 positions match TRBD1. This CDR3 spans 14 amino acids. Trimming took 3 bases from V and 4 from J; bases not matched to a gene: 3. The germline gives CDR1 MNHEY, CDR2 SMNVEV (reference sequence). CDR3 DNA sequence: TGTGCCAGCAGTTTTTTGGGACAGGGGTACGAGCAGTACTTC. It codes for CASSFLGQGYEQYF.

This clone was counted between two and nine times. The chain joins TRBV5-1 to TRBJ2-2; D perhaps matches TRBD2 (5 bases). V dropped 4 bases and J dropped 5 bases, with 9 bases sitting between them. Germline V CDR1 and CDR2: SGHRS, YFSETQ. CDR3 length: 13 amino acids. The CDR3 region is CASSPSGTGELFF. CDR3 in DNA: TGCGCCAGCAGCCCCTCGGGGACCGGGGAGCTGTTTTTT.

This chain joins TRBV2 and TRBJ2-7; 7 bases align to TRBD1. Germline V gives CDR1 SNHLY, CDR2 FYNNEI. CDR3 size: 14 residues. J lost 2 bases, V lost 6 bases, and 7 bases had no gene match. Here the CDR3 reads CASRPVRGPYEQYF. For the CDR3, the DNA is TGTGCCAGCAGACCAGTGAGGGGGCCCTACGAGCAGTACTTC.

V and J are TRBV27 and TRBJ2-2, with D perhaps matching TRBD2 (6 bases). Germline V lookup: CDR1 MNHEY, CDR2 SMNVEV (reference sequence). The CDR3 is 14 residues long. The germline V and J ends were trimmed by 5 bases and 1 base, with 8 bases remaining between them. CDR3 sequence reads: CASSTGGNTGELFF. The CDR3 coding sequence is TGTGCCAGCAGTACCGGGGGGAACACCGGGGAGCTGTTTTTT.

The rearrangement uses TRBV4-3 and TRBJ2-1; 10 bases agree with TRBD2. J was trimmed by 2 bases and V by 1 base; bases with no gene match: 5. Germline lookup yields CDR1 LGHNA and CDR2 YSLEER. This CDR3 has 17 amino acids. DNA of the CDR3: TGCGCCAGCAGCCAAGGTAGCGGGAGGTGGACCTACAATGAGCAGTTCTTC. This gives the protein CASSQGSGRWTYNEQFF.